These T cell receptor beta chains were read from a single sample in a study of cytotoxic CD8 clonotypes in ibrutinib-treated CLL. Measured with immunoSEQ multiplex PCR; TCRdb has only the in-frame clones, and not every one. The sample carries a few hundred thousand clones, about 80% recorded once. Material: PBMCs, obtained before ibrutinib treatment. The receptor set was obtained from a human donor with chronic lymphocytic leukemia. CDR3s include the opening cysteine and the closing phenylalanine or tryptophan. A D gene is named only where the DNA matches it firmly. Size tells how often a clone was seen (once, few, many) or the class of an expanded clone, and some rows leave it out.

size	J	V	length	D	DNA	CDR3
-	TRBJ2-7	TRBV28	20	TRBD1	TGTGCCAGCAGTTCATCCAAAGGACAGGGACGCTATGTAAGGTCCTACGAGCAGTACTTC	CASSSSKGQGRYVRSYEQYF
-	TRBJ2-3	TRBV4-3	14	-	TGCGCCAGCAGCTACTCCGGTCGCACAGATACGCAGTATTTT	CASSYSGRTDTQYF
once	TRBJ2-7	TRBV18	11	-	TGTGCCAGCTCACAGGGTTACGAGCAGTACTTC	CASSQGYEQYF
-	TRBJ2-7	TRBV4-2	15	-	TGTGCCAGCAGCCAATTTCCTCGGGACAACTACGAGCAGTACTTC	CASSQFPRDNYEQYF
-	TRBJ2-5	TRBV18	13	TRBD2	TGTGCCAGCACGGGACTAGCGCAAGAGACCCAGTACTTC	CASTGLAQETQYF
-	TRBJ1-2	TRBV19	12	-	TGTGCCAGTACTATAGGGATCTATGGCTACACCTTC	CASTIGIYGYTF
-	TRBJ2-5	TRBV7-2	15	TRBD1	TGTGCCAGCAGCTCAAACAGGGGGTACCAAGAGACCCAGTACTTC	CASSSNRGYQETQYF
few	TRBJ2-1	TRBV7-2	12	-	TGTGCCAGCAGCTTAGCTATCAATGAGCAGTTCTTC	CASSLAINEQFF
-	TRBJ2-7	TRBV4-2	14	TRBD1	TGTGCCAGCAGCCAAAACAGGGGGCGTGACGAGCAGTACTTC	CASSQNRGRDEQYF
-	TRBJ2-7	TRBV6-5	13	-	TGTGCCAGCAGTTACGGGCGCTCGCACGAGCAGTACTTC	CASSYGRSHEQYF
-	TRBJ1-4	TRBV2	14	TRBD1	TGTGCCAGCAGCTCCGACAGGGGGCTTGAAAAACTGTTTTTT	CASSSDRGLEKLFF
-	TRBJ2-7	TRBV7-6	15	TRBD2	TGTGCCAGCAGCTTAGCGCGGGCGGGAGCTTACGAGCAGTACTTC	CASSLARAGAYEQYF
few	TRBJ2-3	TRBV19	14	TRBD1	TGTGCCAGTAGACCGGGACAGGACACAGATACGCAGTATTTT	CASRPGQDTDTQYF
-	TRBJ1-2	TRBV7-6	14	TRBD1	TGTGCCAGCAGCTTAGCCCAGGGGGGTGATGGCTACACCTTC	CASSLAQGGDGYTF
-	TRBJ2-7	TRBV5-1	13	TRBD1	TGCGCCAGCAGCTCAGGGGGAGCCTACGAGCAGTACTTC	CASSSGGAYEQYF
-	TRBJ2-5	TRBV11-3	15	TRBD2	TGTGCCAGCAGCTTGGGACGGGAGGCCCAAGAGACCCAGTACTTC	CASSLGREAQETQYF
-	TRBJ2-2	TRBV6-6	15	-	TGTGCCAGCAGTTTACCGGGACTCTCCACCGGGGAGCTGTTTTTT	CASSLPGLSTGELFF
-	TRBJ2-3	TRBV5-6	18	-	TGTGCCAGCAGCTACCCTAGCGAGATATCCACTGGCACAGATACGCAGTATTTT	CASSYPSEISTGTDTQYF
-	TRBJ1-3	TRBV9	15	-	TGTGCCAGCAGCGTAGAGGGGTTGTCTGGAAACACCATATATTTT	CASSVEGLSGNTIYF
-	TRBJ2-1	TRBV6-5	13	-	TGTGCCAGCAGTTACTCCTATTACAATGAGCAGTTCTTC	CASSYSYYNEQFF
-	TRBJ1-1	TRBV7-3	13	-	TGTGCCAGCAGCCAGGACCGGAACACTGAAGCTTTCTTT	CASSQDRNTEAFF
-	TRBJ2-5	TRBV18	14	TRBD1	TGTGCCAGCTCACCATCCACAGGGGTAGAGACCCAGTACTTC	CASSPSTGVETQYF
many	TRBJ2-5	TRBV30	16	-	TGTGCCTGGAGAGGAGGCGGGAACAGGTACCAAGAGACCCAGTACTTC	CAWRGGGNRYQETQYF
-	TRBJ1-1	TRBV6-5	15	-	TGTGCCAGCAGCCAACAGGTGGCGGTGAACACTGAAGCTTTCTTT	CASSQQVAVNTEAFF
once	TRBJ2-7	TRBV7-9	17	TRBD2	TGTGCCAGCAGCTTAGGCCTAGCGGGAGGGGTTACCTACGAGCAGTACTTC	CASSLGLAGGVTYEQYF
-	TRBJ1-2	TRBV27	18	-	TGTGCCAGCACCTCCTCGGTTTTCAGGGGACCCTCATTCTATGGCTACACCTTC	CASTSSVFRGPSFYGYTF
-	TRBJ2-5	TRBV2	10	-	TGTGCCAGCAGCAATAGAGTACCGTACTTC	CASSNRVPYF
-	TRBJ2-5	TRBV18	14	-	TGTGCCAGCTCACCCCAGGGCCTTCGAGAGACCCAGTACTTC	CASSPQGLRETQYF
-	TRBJ2-5	TRBV30	11	TRBD2	TGTGCCTCCAGGGAGGGGGAGACCCAGTACTTC	CASREGETQYF
few	TRBJ2-7	TRBV20-1	11	-	TGCAGTGCTATAGGCCGGCTCGAGCAGTACTTC	CSAIGRLEQYF
-	TRBJ1-5	TRBV30	14	-	TGTGCCTGGAGTGATCGGGGGCTAAATCAGCCCCAGCATTTT	CAWSDRGLNQPQHF